Shown below are 13 T cell receptor beta chains from a single sample sequenced in a study of a mutant IDH1 vaccine in newly diagnosed glioma. Assay: immunoSEQ multiplex PCR; the TCRdb copy retains only in-frame clones and omits some. The table records some 80,000 clones, approximately 85% of them present only once. Regarding time point: week 23, last vaccination. One vaccine dose held 300 ug of mutant IDH1 20-mer peptide and came with topical imiquimod. These TCRs are of unknown antigen specificity. This sample comprised PBMCs, obtained from a glioma patient whose treatment included an IDH1 peptide vaccine. The receptor source for this set is a woman in her forties or fifties with glioma.

This CDR3 is CASSLPGGWSGRANEQFF. CDR3 DNA sequence: TGTGCCAGCAGCCTCCCGGGTGGGTGGAGCGGGAGGGCCAATGAGCAGTTCTTC. This sequence joins TRBV5-6 and TRBJ2-1, with TRBD2 identical over 10 bases. The CDR3 sequence is 18 residues long. From germline, CDR1 is SGHDT and CDR2 YYEEEE. V lost 4 bases, J lost 6 bases, and 16 bases stayed unmatched.

The rearrangement uses TRBV7-9 and TRBJ2-1, with D perhaps matching TRBD1 (7 bases). V was shortened by 1 base and J by 2 bases, with 9 bases between the two germline ends. CDR1 and CDR2 from the germline V gene are SEHNR and FQNEAQ (reference sequence). CDR3 size: 15 residues. CDR3 coding DNA: TGTGCCAGCAGCTTAGGCGGGACAGCCTACAATGAGCAGTTCTTC. Translating it yields CASSLGGTAYNEQFF.

The V call is TRBV10-3, the J call TRBJ2-1; 7 bases agree with TRBD2. With 6 bases clipped from V and 3 bases from J, the junction kept 8 bases outside the gene matches. The CDR3 spans 15 residues. Germline values: CDR1 ENHRY, CDR2 SYGVKD. Here the CDR3 reads CAISAMVAGYNEQFF. CDR3 nucleotide sequence: TGTGCCATCAGCGCGATGGTAGCGGGCTACAATGAGCAGTTCTTC.

This rearrangement joins TRBV11-2 to TRBJ2-7; tentatively, D is TRBD1 or TRBD2 (5 bases each). V was shortened by 4 bases and J by 2 bases, with 12 bases between the two germline ends. Germline CDR1 is SGHAT and CDR2 is FQNNGV. The CDR3 runs to 14 residues. The CDR3 nucleotides read TGTGCCAGCAGCTCAGGGACGGATCCCTACGAGCAGTACTTC. The encoded protein is CASSSGTDPYEQYF.

This rearrangement joins TRBV2 to TRBJ2-1; 9 positions agree with TRBD2. The V gene end was trimmed by 2 bases and the J gene end by 5 bases; junction bases not matched to a gene: 7. The CDR3 spans 16 residues. The germline CDR1 and CDR2 sequences are SNHLY and FYNNEI. The CDR3 bases are TGTGCCAGCAGTGAATTGGAAGCGGGAGGAGACAATGAGCAGTTCTTC. Protein product: CASSELEAGGDNEQFF.

The chain couples TRBV5-1 to TRBJ2-1; D might be TRBD1 (5 bases). V lost 0 bases to trimming and J lost 0 bases, with 7 bases between them. The length of the CDR3 is 15 residues. Germline V gene lookup returns CDR1 SGHRS and CDR2 YFSETQ. The CDR3, as DNA: TGCGCCAGCAGCTTGGATGGGGCCTCCTACAATGAGCAGTTCTTC. It specifies CASSLDGASYNEQFF.

V gene TRBV19 combines with J gene TRBJ1-5; D not certain. In germline, CDR1 is LNHDA, CDR2 SQIVND (reference sequence). The CDR3 has 15 residues. Trimming removed 1 base from V and 0 bases from J, with 7 bases in between. This CDR3 is CASSIAGDSNQPQHF. CDR3 sequence (DNA): TGTGCCAGTAGTATAGCGGGAGATAGCAATCAGCCCCAGCATTTT.

The chain carries TRBV18 and TRBJ1-4; a weak D match, TRBD1 (6 bases). Trimming removed 3 bases from V and 0 bases from J, with 11 bases in between. Germline values: CDR1 KGHSH, CDR2 LQKENI. This CDR3 contains 16 residues. DNA for the CDR3: TGTGCCAGCTCACCGGGGGGCCTCCCAACTAATGAAAAACTGTTTTTT. This translates into CASSPGGLPTNEKLFF.

The chain has TRBV6-1 and TRBJ2-7, with D perhaps matching TRBD2 (7 bases). CDR1 is MNHNS and CDR2 is SASEGT in the germline V gene. The CDR3 has 13 residues. The ends were cut back, 7 bases at V and 6 bases at J, with 16 bases in the middle. For the CDR3, the DNA is TGTGCCAGCATCCCTGGGAGGGGGGGCGAGCAGTACTTC. Residues: CASIPGRGGEQYF.

V and J are TRBV19 and TRBJ1-2; a possible D gene is TRBD1 (5 bases). Trimming left V 10 bases short and J 1 base short, with 16 bases between. The CDR3 runs 14 residues. Germline CDR1 reads LNHDA; CDR2 reads SQIVND (reference sequence). CDR3 bases: TGTGCCACCAAGGCCGGGACCTTTAACTATGGCTACACCTTC. The encoded protein is CATKAGTFNYGYTF.

This chain links TRBV9 with TRBJ1-5; D call uncertain. Germline CDR1 reads SGDLS; CDR2 reads YYNGEE. The germline V and J ends were trimmed by 2 bases and 1 base, with 13 bases remaining between them. The CDR3 contains 16 residues. As DNA, the CDR3 is TGTGCCAGCAGCGTCCCCCCCCGTGGGAGCAATCAGCCCCAGCATTTT. Amino acids: CASSVPPRGSNQPQHF.

The chain joins TRBV28 to TRBJ2-7; 9 bases map to TRBD1. The CDR3 extends over 16 amino acids. The junction had 7 bases not matched to a gene; V was cut back by 4 bases and J by 0 bases. Germline assignment: CDR1 MDHEN and CDR2 SYDVKM. The CDR3 loop is CASSSLDRGISYEQYF. The CDR3 DNA sequence: TGTGCCAGCAGTTCCCTGGACAGGGGAATCTCCTACGAGCAGTACTTC.

J is TRBJ2-7 and V is TRBV5-1; no definite D call. V lost 0 bases and J 7 bases, leaving 11 bases between the germline ends. The CDR3 is 13 amino acids. Germline V gene lookup returns CDR1 SGHRS and CDR2 YFSETQ. Here the CDR3 reads CASSLEPYREQYF. In nucleotides, the CDR3 is TGCGCCAGCAGCTTGGAGCCTTATCGGGAGCAGTACTTC.